The 28 T cell receptor beta chains below all came from one sample that was sequenced in a study of early T cells in non-severe SARS-CoV-2 infection. TCRdb passed the 5' RACE reads through MiXCR, listing each CDR3 protein once. Here the sample spans 55,000 to 70,000 distinct CDR3 sequences, roughly a tenth being singletons. Specimen: whole blood. These receptors were collected from an adult who was a healthcare worker with PCR-confirmed SARS-CoV-2 infection or an uninfected control (not recorded which).

This clonotype was seen repeatedly, ten times or more. The chain uses TRBV28 and TRBJ2-6; 7 positions agree with TRBD1. The CDR3 consists of 15 residues. CDR1 and CDR2 (germline): MDHEN, SYDVKM. V dropped 6 bases and J dropped 4; count of bases not matched to a gene: 6. The CDR3 coding sequence is TGTGCCAGCAGGCGACAGGGTCCCGGGGCCAACGTCCTGACTTTC. Translated: CASRRQGPGANVLTF.

This clonotype turned up a few times. The CDR3 DNA reads as TGTGCCAGCAGTTTATCTGGGGGATCAGGCTACACCTTC. As protein: CASSLSGGSGYTF. The gene calls are TRBV27 and TRBJ1-2; possible D gene TRBD1, 5 bases. Trimming cost V 0 bases and J 8 bases, with 10 bases left between them. Per germline, CDR1 MNHEY and CDR2 SMNVEV (reference sequence). The length of the CDR3 is 13 residues.

This clonotype was seen only a few times. The chain is built from TRBV7-6 and TRBJ1-2; 7 positions match TRBD1. This CDR3 is 13 amino acids long. Germline lookup yields CDR1 SGHVS and CDR2 FNYEAQ. V lost 1 base and J lost 7; bases outside the gene matches: 3. The CDR3 is CASSLETGIGYTF. The CDR3 region has the DNA TGTGCCAGCAGCTTAGAGACAGGGATTGGCTACACCTTC.

The genes are TRBV5-1 and TRBJ2-7; perhaps D is TRBD1 or TRBD2 (5 bases each). V was shortened by 3 bases and J by 0 bases, with 10 bases between the two germline ends. CDR1 and CDR2 (germline): SGHRS, YFSETQ. CDR3 length: 14 amino acids. CDR3 in amino acids: CASSWDASSYEQYF. CDR3 bases: TGCGCCAGCAGCTGGGACGCGAGCTCCTACGAGCAGTACTTC.

A few counts support this clonotype. The chain links TRBV12-3 or TRBV12-4 to TRBJ2-2; D is possibly TRBD1 (8 bases). This CDR3 has 15 residues. The V end lost 6 bases, the J end lost 3 bases, and 14 bases lay between the germline ends. Here the CDR3 DNA reads TGTGCCAGCAGGCACACAGGGGGGGACACCGGGGAGCTGTTTTTT. As protein: CASRHTGGDTGELFF.

This clonotype has only one observation. The V call is TRBV2, the J call TRBJ2-7, with 8 bases identical to TRBD2. This CDR3 has 14 residues. The V and J ends lost 6 bases and 0 bases, in that order; junction bases with no gene match: 4. The germline V gene encodes CDR1 SNHLY and CDR2 FYNNEI. The CDR3 region has the DNA TGTGCCAGCAGCGGACTAGCCAACTCCTACGAGCAGTACTTC. Its protein is CASSGLANSYEQYF.

The chain combines TRBV12-3 or TRBV12-4 with TRBJ2-1; a weak D match, TRBD2 (6 bases). The germline V and J ends were trimmed by 3 bases and 9 bases, with 15 bases remaining between them. This CDR3 region has 14 residues. The CDR3 DNA sequence: TGTGCCAGCAGTTTCGCTAGCGCCTGGGGTGAGCAGTTCTTC. This translates into CASSFASAWGEQFF.

At least ten counts were recorded for this clonotype. The chain has TRBV7-9 and TRBJ1-1; 7 positions match TRBD1. The CDR3 covers 17 residues. Trimming took 5 bases from V and 0 from J; bases not matched to a gene: 12. Germline V gives CDR1 SEHNR, CDR2 FQNEAQ (reference sequence). CDR3 DNA sequence: TGTGCCAGCAGCACCGGGACAGTGGTTTCCATGAACACTGAAGCTTTCTTT. Its translation: CASSTGTVVSMNTEAFF.

The chain links TRBV19 to TRBJ2-1, with TRBD2 matching 15 bases. The V gene end was trimmed by 7 bases and the J gene end by 0 bases; junction bases not matched to a gene: 13. Looked up from germline, CDR1 is LNHDA and CDR2 is SQIVND (reference sequence). The length of the CDR3 is 20 residues. The CDR3 DNA reads TGTGCCAGTATGGGACTAGCGGGAGGTCAAGCAGGGAGCTCCTACAATGAGCAGTTCTTC. Translation gives CASMGLAGGQAGSSYNEQFF.

The rearrangement uses TRBV5-6 and TRBJ1-2; D is uncertain. The CDR3 is made up of 12 amino acids. Germline assignment: CDR1 SGHDT and CDR2 YYEEEE. V gave up 1 base and J gave up 4 bases, with 5 bases separating them. CDR3 sequence (DNA): TGTGCCAGCAGCTTGTATTTCTATGGCTACACCTTC. Protein: CASSLYFYGYTF.

This clonotype was recorded at least ten times. The V and J genes are TRBV12-3 or TRBV12-4 and TRBJ2-5, with 9 bases matching TRBD1. The J segment lost 5 bases and the V segment lost 8 bases, leaving 0 bases of the junction unmatched. The CDR3 spans 11 residues. The CDR3 DNA sequence: TGTGCCAGCGGACAGGGGGAGACCCAGTACTTC. This encodes CASGQGETQYF.

The chain joins TRBV5-1 to TRBJ2-3; 9 bases are shared with TRBD1. CDR3 length: 16 amino acids. Unmatched junction bases numbered 6, after V lost 0 bases and J lost 4 bases. Germline CDR1 is SGHRS and CDR2 is YFSETQ. As DNA, the CDR3 is TGCGCCAGCAGCTTGGCCTCCGGGACAGGGCCAGATACGCAGTATTTT. Protein: CASSLASGTGPDTQYF.

A few counts support this clonotype. V gene TRBV7-8 combines with J gene TRBJ2-3, with 7 bases identical to TRBD2. The CDR3 loop spans 13 amino acids. CDR1 is SGHVS and CDR2 is FQNEAQ in the germline V gene. V lost 0 bases to trimming and J lost 13 bases; unmatched junction nucleotides: 7. The CDR3 DNA sequence: TGTGCCAGCAGCTTAGCGGGACTAACGATCAAGTATTTT. It yields the protein CASSLAGLTIKYF.

The chain is built from TRBV11-2 and TRBJ2-6, with D perhaps TRBD2 (7 bases). Deletions cut 5 bases from V and 2 bases from J, with 19 bases between. The CDR3 has 18 residues. The germline V gene has CDR1 SGHAT and CDR2 FQNNGV. DNA for the CDR3: TGTGCCAGCAGCCCTGCGGCAGGGGAGGGGACTGGGGCCAACGTCCTGACTTTC. Translating it yields CASSPAAGEGTGANVLTF.

This CDR3 is CAWSVRQGAFF. The CDR3 DNA sequence: TGTGCCTGGAGTGTAAGGCAGGGAGCGTTCTTC. V is TRBV30 and J is TRBJ2-1, with D possibly being TRBD1 or TRBD2 (5 bases each). Per germline, CDR1 GTSNPN and CDR2 SVGIG (reference sequence). Deletions cut 0 bases from V and 15 bases from J, with 12 bases between. The CDR3 loop spans 11 amino acids.

This clonotype showed up many times. The chain links TRBV20-1 to TRBJ2-5, with 8 nucleotides matching TRBD2. Germline-derived CDR1 and CDR2 are DFQATT and SNEGSKA (reference sequence). The CDR3 is made up of 14 amino acids. V shed 1 base, J shed 5 bases, and the junction held 6 bases outside the gene matches. CDR3 nucleotides: TGCAGTGCTAGAGGTGGGACTAGTGTTGAGACCCAGTACTTC. This codes for CSARGGTSVETQYF.

In its sample, this clonotype was seen many times. The V and J genes are TRBV7-2 and TRBJ2-5; D is ambiguous. Trimming removed 2 bases at V and 4 bases at J, with 11 bases between. This CDR3 has 14 amino acids. The germline CDR1 and CDR2 sequences are SGHTA and FQGNSA. CDR3 sequence reads: CASSLSVGIETQYF. CDR3 nucleotide sequence: TGTGCCAGCAGCTTATCAGTTGGGATAGAGACCCAGTACTTC. The full variable domain, its missing parts supplied by reference TRBV7-2 and TRBJ2-5, is GAGVSQSPSNKVTEKGKDVELRCDPISGHTALYWYRQSLGQGLEFLIYFQGNSAPDKSGLPSDRFSAERTGGSVSTLTIQRTQQEDSAVYLCASSLSVGIETQYFGPGTRLLVL.

The chain is built from TRBV5-1 and TRBJ2-5; perhaps TRBD2 as D (7 bases). CDR1 is SGHRS, CDR2 YFSETQ, per germline. V was shortened by 4 bases and J by 3 bases, with 16 bases between the two germline ends. The CDR3 has 15 amino acids. In DNA, the CDR3 is TGCGCCAGCAGCATGACACAGGGAGGGGAAGAGACCCAGTACTTC. Protein sequence: CASSMTQGGEETQYF. The entire variable domain, with the rest obtained from reference TRBV5-1 and TRBJ2-5, is as follows: KAGVTQTPRYLIKTRGQQVTLSCSPISGHRSVSWYQQTPGQGLQFLFEYFSETQRNKGNFPGRFSGRQFSNSRSEMNVSTLELGDSALYLCASSMTQGGEETQYFGPGTRLLVL.

The chain is built from TRBV14 and TRBJ1-6; perhaps TRBD1 as D (6 bases). The CDR3 has 14 residues. Germline lookup yields CDR1 SGHDN and CDR2 FVKESK. V was trimmed by 4 bases and J by 4 bases, leaving 8 bases between them. The CDR3 DNA sequence: TGTGCCAGCAGCCTCGGACAGTATAATTCACCCCTCCACTTT. This translates into CASSLGQYNSPLHF.

This clonotype occurred many times. This rearrangement joins TRBV9 to TRBJ1-1; D is unresolved. Looked up from germline, CDR1 is SGDLS and CDR2 is YYNGEE. Trimming stripped 0 bases from V and 6 bases from J, with 12 bases between. The CDR3 consists of 14 residues. CDR3 nucleotides: TGTGCCAGCAGCGTAGGATGGGTCAACCCTGAAGCTTTCTTT. Translated: CASSVGWVNPEAFF.

This clonotype was counted ten times or more. V is TRBV28 and J is TRBJ1-2, with 11 nucleotides matching TRBD1. The junction had 9 bases not matched to a gene; V was cut back by 6 bases and J by 3 bases. This CDR3 is built from 16 residues. The germline CDR1 and CDR2 sequences are MDHEN and SYDVKM. CDR3: CASSPGQGGRDYGYTF. As DNA, the CDR3 is TGTGCCAGCAGCCCGGGACAGGGGGGACGTGACTATGGCTACACCTTC.

This clonotype occurred many times. The chain combines TRBV20-1 with TRBJ1-5; D might be TRBD1 (6 bases). The CDR3 loop spans 15 amino acids. Trimming removed 2 bases at V and 3 bases at J, with 14 bases between. Germline CDR1 and CDR2: DFQATT and SNEGSKA (reference sequence). The CDR3 DNA sequence: TGCAGTGCTAGAAGGGGGGAAGGGGTCAATCAGCCCCAGCATTTT. Translated: CSARRGEGVNQPQHF.

This clonotype came up a few times. V gene TRBV9 combines with J gene TRBJ2-3, with TRBD2 matching 11 bases. CDR1 is SGDLS and CDR2 is YYNGEE in the germline V gene. This CDR3 is built from 15 residues. The ends lost 0 bases at V and 5 bases at J; junction bases unmatched: 2. CDR3 DNA sequence: TGTGCCAGCAGCGTAGTGACTAGCGGGATAGATACGCAGTATTTT. It specifies CASSVVTSGIDTQYF. Supplemented by reference TRBV9 and TRBJ2-3, the full variable domain reads DSGVTQTPKHLITATGQRVTLRCSPRSGDLSVYWYQQSLDQGLQFLIQYYNGEERAKGNILERFSAQQFPDLHSELNLSSLELGDSALYFCASSVVTSGIDTQYFGPGTRLTVL.

The gene calls are TRBV9 and TRBJ2-1, with no clear D. CDR3 length: 16 amino acids. The germline V gene has CDR1 SGDLS and CDR2 YYNGEE. V lost 3 bases, J lost 4 bases, and 17 bases lay in between. CDR3 nucleotide sequence: TGTGCCAGCAGCGCCTTCGGGCTCCCGGAATACAATGAGCAGTTCTTC. Translated: CASSAFGLPEYNEQFF.

In its sample, this clonotype was seen a few times. The chain carries TRBV18 and TRBJ2-3; D unclear. The germline V gene has CDR1 KGHSH and CDR2 LQKENI. V lost 2 bases to trimming and J lost 4 bases, with 16 bases between them. CDR3 length: 16 amino acids. In nucleotides, the CDR3 is TGTGCCAGCTCACCAATGTCCGAGTCAAGCGCAGATACGCAGTATTTT. Protein: CASSPMSESSADTQYF.

This chain joins TRBV4-1 and TRBJ2-1; D is ambiguous. Germline V gene data show CDR1 as MGHRA and CDR2 as YSYEKL. Trimming stripped 0 bases from V and 7 bases from J, with 16 bases between. The CDR3 is 16 residues long. This chain's CDR3 is CASSQERDTSGNEQFF. CDR3 nucleotide sequence: TGCGCCAGCAGCCAAGAACGTGACACCTCCGGGAATGAGCAGTTCTTC.

This clonotype occurred many times. The chain recombines TRBV19 with TRBJ2-2; D is ambiguous. Per germline, CDR1 LNHDA and CDR2 SQIVND (reference sequence). The CDR3 spans 17 residues. Trimming removed 4 bases at V and 2 bases at J, with 17 bases between. CDR3 in amino acids: CASSRNSSPLNTGELFF. CDR3 in DNA: TGTGCCAGTAGTAGGAACTCGAGCCCCCTCAACACCGGGGAGCTGTTTTTT.

This clonotype was detected a few times. The rearrangement uses TRBV6-5 and TRBJ2-1; TRBD2 matches 7 bases. Germline assignment: CDR1 MNHEY and CDR2 SVGAGI. V dropped 4 bases and J dropped 0; count of bases not matched to a gene: 9. CDR3 length equals 17 residues. CDR3 nucleotide sequence: TGTGCCAGCAGTTCCAGGACGGGGGGATACTCCTACAATGAGCAGTTCTTC. Protein: CASSSRTGGYSYNEQFF.